These 30 T cell receptor beta chains came from one sample sequenced in a study of shared clonotypes between healthy human individuals. The repertoire was sequenced with immunoSEQ multiplex PCR; TCRdb's copy has only in-frame clones and lacks some. This sample has about 490,000 clones, with 70% to 85% found just once. The sequenced sample consisted of PBMCs. All receptors derive from a woman in her forties in good health. Some clones in this sample may be carry-over from other donors' samples.

This clone has a single count. The chain joins TRBV5-1 to TRBJ2-7, with TRBD2 as a possible D gene (6 bases). This CDR3 contains 14 residues. Per germline, CDR1 SGHRS and CDR2 YFSETQ. V dropped 5 bases and J dropped 0 bases, with 12 bases sitting between them. The CDR3 protein is CASSHGTGSYEQYF. The CDR3 region has the DNA TGCGCCAGCAGTCACGGGACTGGCTCCTACGAGCAGTACTTC.

This chain links TRBV27 with TRBJ2-5; no clear D gene. Per the germline V gene, CDR1 is MNHEY and CDR2 is SMNVEV (reference sequence). This CDR3 is built from 14 residues. Trimming removed 6 bases at V and 0 bases at J, with 11 bases between. Here the CDR3 DNA reads TGTGCCAGCAGCACCGGACGGAACCAAGAGACCCAGTACTTC. Encoded protein: CASSTGRNQETQYF.

This clone was recorded only once. The sample carries other DNA sequences with the same CDR3. This sequence joins TRBV28 and TRBJ2-5; 10 positions agree with TRBD1. The CDR3 totals 15 residues. V trimming: 2 bases; J trimming: 5 bases; junction bases outside the gene matches: 5. Germline CDR1 MDHEN, CDR2 SYDVKM. The CDR3 nucleotides read TGTGCCAGCAGTTTAAGGGACAGGGGAAGGGAGACCCAGTACTTC. Translation: CASSLRDRGRETQYF.

The chain couples TRBV28 to TRBJ1-1; D not certain. The CDR3 is 12 residues long. Trimming took off 5 bases at V and 4 bases at J, with 8 bases between the two ends. Germline values: CDR1 MDHEN, CDR2 SYDVKM. This CDR3 is CASSRPGTEAFF. The CDR3 DNA sequence: TGTGCCAGCAGTCGACCCGGCACTGAAGCTTTCTTT. Full variable domain (outside the CDR3, taken from reference TRBV28 and TRBJ1-1): DVKVTQSSRYLVKRTGEKVFLECVQDMDHENMFWYRQDPGLGLRLIYFSYDVKMKEKGDIPEGYSVSREKKERFSLILESASTNQTSMYLCASSRPGTEAFFGQGTRLTVV.

The DNA of the CDR3 is TGCGCCAGCAGCCAAGATCCCCTAGCGGGAGTTAATGAGCAGTTCTTC. It encodes CASSQDPLAGVNEQFF. The chain is built from TRBV4-3 and TRBJ2-1, with TRBD2 matching 10 bases. V shed 0 bases, J shed 7 bases, and the junction held 6 bases outside the gene matches. Germline CDR1 and CDR2: LGHNA and YSLEER. CDR3 length: 16 amino acids.

In regard to this clone: The junction does not match germline at one end; this may be a read error. CDR3 nucleotide sequence: TGTGCCAGTAGTATCACTGGGACTAGCGTTCTCCTGTGG. Its translation: CASSITGTSVLLW. The rearrangement uses TRBV19 and TRBJ2-3; TRBD2 matches 10 bases. This CDR3 has 13 amino acids. Germline loops: CDR1 LNHDA, CDR2 SQIVND (reference sequence).

On this clone: Since a far larger clone is one base different, this is likely a read error. This rearrangement joins TRBV30 to TRBJ2-5; D might be TRBD1 (5 bases). V shed 3 bases and J shed 4 bases, with 15 bases lying between them. Germline CDR1 reads GTSNPN; CDR2 reads SVGIG (reference sequence). The CDR3 sequence is 14 residues long. The CDR3 bases are TGTGCCTGGAGCCGACAGATCTACCTAGAGACCCAGTACTTC. It translates to CAWSRQIYLETQYF.

The chain links TRBV6-5 to TRBJ2-2; 12 nucleotides match TRBD2. Trimming took 5 bases from V and 7 from J; bases not matched to a gene: 2. The CDR3 totals 14 residues. Per germline, CDR1 MNHEY and CDR2 SVGAGI. CDR3 in DNA: TGTGCCAGCAGTCAGACTAGCGGGGGCGGGGAGCTGTTTTTT. Translation: CASSQTSGGGELFF.

The chain has TRBV15 and TRBJ2-5, with D unresolved. V lost 0 bases and J lost 9, with 17 bases in between. The CDR3 length is 15 residues. The germline gives CDR1 LNHNV, CDR2 YYDKDF (reference sequence). The CDR3 sequence: CATSRDLALGSAQYF. Written as DNA, the CDR3 is TGTGCCACCAGCAGAGATCTGGCTCTAGGGTCGGCCCAGTACTTC.

In the case of this clone: This CDR3 is also generated by other DNA sequences in the sample. This chain connects TRBV10-3 to TRBJ2-5, with unresolved D. The germline CDR1 and CDR2 sequences are ENHRY and SYGVKD. Trimming took 0 bases from V and 5 from J, leaving 4 bases between them. The CDR3 is 12 amino acids. The CDR3 region has the DNA TGTGCCATCAGTGAGTCGGAGGAGACCCAGTACTTC. This translates into CAISESEETQYF.

This rearrangement joins TRBV4-1 to TRBJ2-7; TRBD2 is a possible D gene (6 bases). Trimming removed 1 base at V and 4 bases at J, with 17 bases between. The length of the CDR3 is 16 residues. Germline lookup yields CDR1 MGHRA and CDR2 YSYEKL. The CDR3 sequence is CASSQGSGSGKYEQYF. The CDR3 coding sequence is TGCGCCAGCAGCCAAGGGTCCGGGAGTGGTAAGTACGAGCAGTACTTC.

This clone was recorded a few times. The chain's CDR3 is CASSTGQGRNTQYF. CDR3 nucleotides: TGTGCCAGCAGCACGGGACAGGGGCGAAATACGCAGTATTTT. This rearrangement joins TRBV6-5 to TRBJ2-3; 10 bases agree with TRBD1. This CDR3 has 14 amino acids. Germline V lookup: CDR1 MNHEY, CDR2 SVGAGI. Trimming took 6 bases from V and 7 from J; bases not matched to a gene: 7.

The rearrangement links TRBV13 to TRBJ2-7; D possibly corresponds to TRBD2 (6 bases). Trimming removed 5 bases from V and 0 bases from J, with 8 bases in between. The CDR3 is made up of 13 amino acids. Looked up from germline, CDR1 is PRHDT and CDR2 is FYEKMQ (reference sequence). CDR3 nucleotide sequence: TGTGCCAGCAGCCGCGGGAACTCCTACGAGCAGTACTTC. This translates into CASSRGNSYEQYF. Filled out from reference TRBV13 and TRBJ2-7, the complete variable domain reads AAGVIQSPRHLIKEKRETATLKCYPIPRHDTVYWYQQGPGQDPQFLISFYEKMQSDKGSIPDRFSAQQFSDYHSELNMSSLELGDSALYFCASSRGNSYEQYFGPGTRLTVT.

The chain combines TRBV4-3 with TRBJ2-3; 7 bases are a match to TRBD2. The CDR3 loop spans 15 amino acids. Germline-derived CDR1 and CDR2 are LGHNA and YSLEER. The V gene end was trimmed by 0 bases and the J gene end by 6 bases; junction bases not matched to a gene: 6. The CDR3 sequence: CASSQEFAGVDTQYF. The CDR3, as DNA: TGCGCCAGCAGCCAAGAATTTGCGGGAGTTGATACGCAGTATTTT.

This chain links TRBV6-6 with TRBJ2-3; D is ambiguous. Trimming stripped 0 bases from V and 8 bases from J, with 15 bases between. This CDR3 has 15 amino acids. CDR1 MNHNY and CDR2 SVGAGI come from the germline V gene (reference sequence). CDR3: CASSYSASAPSTQYF. Here the CDR3 DNA reads TGTGCCAGCAGTTACTCGGCGTCTGCCCCCTCTACGCAGTATTTT.

The genes are TRBV12-2 and TRBJ2-3; the table's D gene call, TRBD2, was not cross checked with the DNA. TRBV12-2 is described as a pseudogene. CDR3 length equals 20 residues. The CDR3 loop reads CASRPLAGLAGGSSTDTQYF. In DNA form, the CDR3 reads TGTGCAAGTCGCCCGTTGGCCGGACTAGCGGGAGGATCTAGCACAGATACGCAGTATTTT.

A note on this clone: The sample contains more than one DNA sequence encoding this CDR3. This chain uses TRBV7-8 with TRBJ2-3; D gene uncertain. CDR1 and CDR2 from the germline V gene are SGHVS and FQNEAQ. The CDR3 spans 13 residues. Trimming took off 0 bases at V and 3 bases at J, with 4 bases between the two ends. The DNA of the CDR3 is TGTGCCAGCAGCTTAGCCCTTACAGATACGCAGTATTTT. Its protein product is CASSLALTDTQYF.

The chain carries TRBV27 and TRBJ1-2; 11 nucleotides line up with TRBD1. The germline gives CDR1 MNHEY, CDR2 SMNVEV (reference sequence). The CDR3 totals 14 residues. The V and J ends lost 2 bases and 8 bases, in that order; junction bases with no gene match: 4. The CDR3 spells CASSLNGQGAGYTF. Written as DNA, the CDR3 is TGTGCCAGCAGTTTAAACGGACAGGGGGCAGGCTACACCTTC.

This clone was seen a few times. V is TRBV11-2 and J is TRBJ2-7, with D possibly being TRBD1 or TRBD2 (6 bases each). The CDR3 length is 14 residues. CDR1 is SGHAT, CDR2 FQNNGV, per germline. With 5 bases removed from V and 7 bases from J, the gap between germline ends came to 18 bases. For the CDR3, the DNA is TGTGCCAGCAGCCTCGGGACGGGGGCTGAGGAGCAGTACTTC. Encoded protein: CASSLGTGAEEQYF.

This chain links TRBV6-1 with TRBJ2-1; D call uncertain. CDR3 length equals 15 residues. The V end was cut by 6 bases, the J end by 0 bases, with 12 bases between. Germline V CDR1 and CDR2: MNHNS, SASEGT. The CDR3 DNA sequence: TGTGCCAGCAGCGCAGGCGTGGGCTCCTACAATGAGCAGTTCTTC. Its protein product is CASSAGVGSYNEQFF.

J is TRBJ2-5 and V is TRBV5-1; unclear D gene. TRBJ2-7 matches the DNA end more closely, so the J call is doubtful. The CDR3 runs to 14 residues. The germline gives CDR1 SGHRS, CDR2 YFSETQ. CDR3: CASSSPVGPYEQYF. Here the CDR3 DNA reads TGCGCCAGCAGCTCCCCCGTTGGGCCCTACGAGCAGTACTTC.

The chain joins TRBV6-6 to TRBJ1-3, with D uncertain. V shed 7 bases and J shed 4 bases, with 17 bases lying between them. CDR3 length: 15 residues. The germline CDR1 and CDR2 sequences are MNHNY and SVGAGI (reference sequence). CDR3 in DNA: TGTGCCAGCACCACCTGGGGAGGGTCCGGAAACACCATATATTTT. It yields the protein CASTTWGGSGNTIYF.

This clone showed up many times. In the same sample, other DNA sequences code for this CDR3. The chain recombines TRBV4-3 with TRBJ2-2; 10 bases agree with TRBD2. Germline V gene data show CDR1 as LGHNA and CDR2 as YSLEER. V lost 1 base, J lost 5 bases, and 4 bases stayed unmatched. The CDR3 extends over 16 amino acids. The CDR3 protein is CASSQVSGRGTGELFF. The CDR3 DNA reads TGCGCCAGCAGCCAAGTCAGCGGGAGGGGAACCGGGGAGCTGTTTTTT.

The chain joins TRBV29-1 to TRBJ2-5, with TRBD2 matching over 14 bases. This CDR3 spans 15 amino acids. V shed 6 bases, J shed 5 bases, and the junction held 8 bases outside the gene matches. The V gene's germline CDR1 is SQVTM and CDR2 ANQGSEA. CDR3 bases: TGCAGCGTCGCCCCCCGACTAGCGGGGGGGGAGACCCAGTACTTC. This gives the protein CSVAPRLAGGETQYF.

J is TRBJ2-1 and V is TRBV28; tentatively, D is TRBD2 (6 bases). In germline, CDR1 is MDHEN, CDR2 SYDVKM. Deletions cut 6 bases from V and 5 bases from J, with 17 bases between. The CDR3 covers 15 residues. The chain's CDR3 is CASSPPYGGDNEQFF. CDR3 DNA sequence: TGTGCCAGCAGCCCACCCTACGGGGGTGACAATGAGCAGTTCTTC.

This chain joins TRBV9 and TRBJ2-1; the D gene is possibly TRBD2 (5 bases). V was clipped by 3 bases and J by 0 bases, with 7 bases between them. The CDR3 sequence is 14 residues long. CDR1 and CDR2 from the germline V gene are SGDLS and YYNGEE. CDR3 nucleotide sequence: TGTGCCAGCAGCGAAGGGAGCTCCTACAATGAGCAGTTCTTC. It codes for CASSEGSSYNEQFF.

This chain connects TRBV28 to TRBJ1-6; D might be TRBD1 (6 bases). V shed 6 bases and J shed 5 bases, with 11 bases lying between them. The length of the CDR3 is 14 residues. Germline V gene sequence: CDR1 MDHEN, CDR2 SYDVKM. This chain's CDR3 is CASSEDRNNSPLHF. As DNA, the CDR3 is TGTGCCAGCAGCGAGGACAGAAATAATTCACCCCTCCACTTT.

The chain employs TRBV5-1 and TRBJ1-1, with D uncertain. With 6 bases removed from V and 1 base from J, the gap between germline ends came to 13 bases. This CDR3 region has 14 residues. CDR1 and CDR2 from the germline V gene are SGHRS and YFSETQ. The CDR3 DNA reads TGCGCCAGCACCAAGGAGGGCGCGAACACTGAAGCTTTCTTT. Protein product: CASTKEGANTEAFF. Together with reference TRBV5-1 and TRBJ1-1, the CDR3 gives the full variable domain: KAGVTQTPRYLIKTRGQQVTLSCSPISGHRSVSWYQQTPGQGLQFLFEYFSETQRNKGNFPGRFSGRQFSNSRSEMNVSTLELGDSALYLCASTKEGANTEAFFGQGTRLTVV.

The chain employs TRBV7-8 and TRBJ2-3, with D unresolved. The CDR3 consists of 16 residues. CDR1 SGHVS and CDR2 FQNEAQ come from the germline V gene. Trimming shortened V by 8 bases and J by 5 bases, and 23 bases separated the two germline ends. The CDR3 protein is CASQQVARLFIDTQYF. In DNA, the CDR3 is TGTGCCAGCCAGCAGGTGGCTAGGTTGTTTATAGATACGCAGTATTTT. Full variable domain (rest looked up from reference TRBV7-8 and TRBJ2-3): GAGVSQSPRYKVAKRGQDVALRCDPISGHVSLFWYQQALGQGPEFLTYFQNEAQLDKSGLPSDRFFAERPEGSVSTLKIQRTQQEDSAVYLCASQQVARLFIDTQYFGPGTRLTVL.

The chain carries TRBV7-9 and TRBJ2-1, with a tentative D call TRBD2 (5 bases). Germline assignment: CDR1 SEHNR and CDR2 FQNEAQ (reference sequence). V was trimmed by 1 base and J by 8 bases, leaving 12 bases between them. This CDR3 contains 14 residues. This CDR3 reads CASSLVSSFDEQFF. Here the CDR3 DNA reads TGTGCCAGCAGCTTAGTCTCTAGCTTCGATGAGCAGTTCTTC.